Presented here are 15 T cell receptor beta chains from one specimen sequenced in a study of blood T cell repertoires in COVID-19 (dated by TCRdb to 2019 to 2021). The protocol used for the library was the immunoSEQ multiplex PCR assay. TCRdb took this table from immuneACCESS and kept in-frame rearrangements with V and J called. Such tables lack part of the clones; where checked against another copy, unresolved V genes explain under half of the gap, and the rest is unexplained. The sample contains some 200,000 clones, about 80% of them found a single time. The ten most abundant clones make up around 7% of the sample. The specimen sequenced was PBMCs or T cells enriched from blood (not recorded which). These receptor sequences come from a middle-aged man who had recovered from COVID-19.

The V and J genes are TRBV4-2 and TRBJ1-4, with TRBD1 matching 7 bases. Germline trimming cut 4 bases from V and 4 bases from J; bases unmatched to any gene: 3. This CDR3 has 14 residues. Germline-derived CDR1 and CDR2 are LGHNA and YNFKEQ. The CDR3 nucleotides are TGTGCCAGCAGCCCGGGACAGAATAATGAAAAACTGTTTTTT. Amino acid sequence: CASSPGQNNEKLFF.

This chain connects TRBV7-2 to TRBJ1-6; TRBD1 aligns across 7 bases. Germline CDR1 and CDR2: SGHTA and FQGNSA. The CDR3 length is 16 residues. J was trimmed by 11 bases and V by 6 bases; bases with no gene match: 16. The CDR3 DNA reads TGTGCCAGCAGAAAGAGACAGGGCCTCCCCTCTCCACCCCTCCACTTT. Its translation: CASRKRQGLPSPPLHF.

The V gene is TRBV3-1 (or the pseudogene TRBV3-2), the J gene TRBJ1-1, with D possibly being TRBD1 (5 bases). The germline CDR1 and CDR2 sequences are LGHDT and YNNKEL (reference sequence). This CDR3 has 16 amino acids. V lost 3 bases to trimming and J lost 4 bases, with 18 bases between them. The CDR3 DNA reads TGTGCCAGCAGCCACGGGCCAGGGCAGGCGACCACTGAAGCTTTCTTT. This sequence encodes CASSHGPGQATTEAFF.

The V gene is TRBV5-1, the J gene TRBJ1-2; 8 bases fit TRBD1. The germline CDR1 and CDR2 sequences are SGHRS and YFSETQ. The CDR3 loop spans 13 amino acids. V lost 0 bases to trimming and J lost 8 bases; unmatched junction nucleotides: 3. CDR3 amino acids: CASSLEQGGGYTF. In DNA form, the CDR3 reads TGCGCCAGCAGCTTGGAACAGGGGGGAGGCTACACCTTC.

The J gene is TRBJ2-3, the V gene TRBV11-1, with TRBD2 as a possible D gene (6 bases). With 5 bases removed from V and 4 bases from J, the gap between germline ends came to 7 bases. Germline CDR1 and CDR2: SGHAT and FQDESV (reference sequence). This CDR3 contains 12 residues. CDR3 nucleotides: TGTGCCAGCAGCCCTAGCGCAGATACGCAGTATTTT. It specifies CASSPSADTQYF. Full variable domain (outside the CDR3, taken from reference TRBV11-1 and TRBJ2-3): EAEVAQSPRYKITEKSQAVAFWCDPISGHATLYWYRQILGQGPELLVQFQDESVVDDSQLPKDRFSAERLKGVDSTLKIQPAELGDSAMYLCASSPSADTQYFGPGTRLTVL.

This chain joins TRBV2 and TRBJ2-1, with 9 positions matching TRBD2. J lost 9 bases, V lost 7 bases, and 7 bases had no gene match. Germline V gives CDR1 SNHLY, CDR2 FYNNEI. The CDR3 covers 13 residues. CDR3 DNA sequence: TGTGCCAGCAATATCCTGCGGGGGGGTGAGCAGTTCTTC. It yields the protein CASNILRGGEQFF. Looking up the rest from reference TRBV2 and TRBJ2-1 gives the full variable domain: EPEVTQTPSHQVTQMGQEVILRCVPISNHLYFYWYRQILGQKVEFLVSFYNNEISEKSEIFDDQFSVERPDGSNFTLKIRSTKLEDSAMYFCASNILRGGEQFFGPGTRLTVL.

This clone came up once. The chain couples TRBV7-3 to TRBJ1-1; no firm D call. The V gene lost 5 bases and the J gene lost 5 bases, with 15 bases spanning the gap. Germline lookup yields CDR1 SGHTA and CDR2 FQGTGA. The CDR3 has 14 residues. The CDR3 DNA sequence: TGTGCCAGCAGCGCCTACAGTGGCGCGACTGAAGCTTTCTTT. Protein: CASSAYSGATEAFF.

The rearrangement links TRBV10-2 to TRBJ1-1, with 9 bases fitting TRBD1. The CDR3 covers 21 residues. Germline V gene lookup returns CDR1 WSHSY and CDR2 SAAADI. Germline trimming cut 5 bases from V and 2 bases from J; bases unmatched to any gene: 24. CDR3 residues: CASSPLLGQGEIERVNTEAFF. CDR3 bases: TGCGCCAGCAGTCCATTACTGGGACAGGGCGAAATAGAAAGGGTAAACACTGAAGCTTTCTTT.

The chain combines TRBV6-6 with TRBJ2-7, with TRBD2 matching over 7 bases. This CDR3 spans 12 amino acids. The J segment lost 5 bases and the V segment lost 6 bases, leaving 4 bases of the junction unmatched. Germline V lookup: CDR1 MNHNY, CDR2 SVGAGI (reference sequence). CDR3 DNA: TGTGCCAGCAGCCCGACTAGCCACGAGCAGTACTTC. Its protein product is CASSPTSHEQYF.

A single count supports this clone. V gene TRBV3-1 (or the pseudogene TRBV3-2) combines with J gene TRBJ1-2; TRBD1 agrees at 7 bases. In germline, CDR1 is LGHDT, CDR2 YNNKEL (reference sequence). The junction had 9 bases not matched to a gene; V was cut back by 4 bases and J by 4 bases. CDR3 size: 15 residues. This CDR3 reads CASSRGPGQTYGYTF. CDR3 in DNA: TGTGCCAGCAGCCGGGGGCCGGGACAGACCTATGGCTACACCTTC.

The chain carries TRBV4-2 and TRBJ1-6; the D is unclear. Trimming took 0 bases from V and 0 from J, leaving 12 bases between them. Germline CDR1 LGHNA, CDR2 YNFKEQ. This CDR3 is built from 18 residues. Here the CDR3 DNA reads TGTGCCAGCAGCCAAGACCCGGGGATGAGCTCCTATAATTCACCCCTCCACTTT. Translation: CASSQDPGMSSYNSPLHF.

The rearrangement joins TRBV5-1 to TRBJ1-2; D not certain. Trimming took 0 bases from V and 4 from J, leaving 10 bases between them. Germline CDR1 and CDR2: SGHRS and YFSETQ. The CDR3 covers 14 residues. CDR3 amino acids: CASSLAGDSYGYTF. The CDR3 nucleotides are TGCGCCAGCAGCTTGGCCGGCGACTCCTATGGCTACACCTTC.

This clone was observed once. The chain uses TRBV29-1 and TRBJ2-3; D possibly uses TRBD1 or TRBD2 (6 bases each). The germline CDR1 and CDR2 sequences are SQVTM and ANQGSEA. The CDR3 is 13 residues long. V dropped 7 bases and J dropped 6 bases, with 17 bases sitting between them. The CDR3 DNA sequence: TGCAGCGGGGGGGCCAGAAACAGGGATACGCAGTATTTT. Protein: CSGGARNRDTQYF.

The genes are TRBV19 and TRBJ2-7, with D possibly TRBD1 on 5 matching bases. The CDR3 has 14 residues. The V end lost 3 bases, the J end lost 3 bases, and 12 bases lay between the germline ends. Germline CDR1 reads LNHDA; CDR2 reads SQIVND (reference sequence). The CDR3 coding sequence is TGTGCCAGTAGTATTAACAGGCTCCACTACGAGCAGTACTTC. Residues: CASSINRLHYEQYF.

The CDR3 region has the DNA TGTGCCAGTTCGGTCGGACAGGGGACTCAGCCCCAGCATTTT. Its translation is CASSVGQGTQPQHF. The chain combines TRBV2 with TRBJ1-5; 9 nucleotides line up with TRBD1. Per the germline V gene, CDR1 is SNHLY and CDR2 is FYNNEI. Unmatched junction bases numbered 9, after V lost 9 bases and J lost 6 bases. The CDR3 loop spans 14 amino acids.